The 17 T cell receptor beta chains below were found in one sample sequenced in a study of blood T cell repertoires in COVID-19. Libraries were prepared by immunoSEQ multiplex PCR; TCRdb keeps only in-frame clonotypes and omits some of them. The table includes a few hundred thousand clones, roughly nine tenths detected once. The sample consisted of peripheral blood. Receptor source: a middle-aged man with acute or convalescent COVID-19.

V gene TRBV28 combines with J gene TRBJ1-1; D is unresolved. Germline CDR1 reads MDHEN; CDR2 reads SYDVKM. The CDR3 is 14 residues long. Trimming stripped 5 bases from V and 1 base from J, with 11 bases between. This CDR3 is CASSLLRGNTEAFF. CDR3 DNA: TGTGCCAGCAGTCTCCTGCGGGGGAACACTGAAGCTTTCTTT.

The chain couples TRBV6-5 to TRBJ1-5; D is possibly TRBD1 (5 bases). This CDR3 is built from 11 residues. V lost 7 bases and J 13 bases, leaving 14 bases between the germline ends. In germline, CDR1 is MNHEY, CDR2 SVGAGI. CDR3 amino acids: CASNGGSKQHF. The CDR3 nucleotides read TGTGCCAGCAATGGGGGGTCAAAACAGCATTTT.

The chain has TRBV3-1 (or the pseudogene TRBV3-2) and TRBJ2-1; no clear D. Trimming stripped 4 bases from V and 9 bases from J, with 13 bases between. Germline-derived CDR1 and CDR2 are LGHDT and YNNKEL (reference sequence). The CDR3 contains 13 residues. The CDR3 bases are TGTGCCAGCAGCCCCCCCGGAGTTCTTGAGCAGTTCTTC. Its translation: CASSPPGVLEQFF.

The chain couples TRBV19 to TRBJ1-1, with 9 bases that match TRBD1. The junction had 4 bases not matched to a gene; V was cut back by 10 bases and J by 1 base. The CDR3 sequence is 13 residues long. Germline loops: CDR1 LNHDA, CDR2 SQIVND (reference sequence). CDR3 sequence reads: CATVGQGNTEAFF. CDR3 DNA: TGTGCCACCGTGGGACAGGGGAACACTGAAGCTTTCTTT.

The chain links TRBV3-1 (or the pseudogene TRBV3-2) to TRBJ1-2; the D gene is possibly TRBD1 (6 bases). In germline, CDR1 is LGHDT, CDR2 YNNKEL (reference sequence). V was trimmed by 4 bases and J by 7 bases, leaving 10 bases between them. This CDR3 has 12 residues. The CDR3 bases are TGTGCCAGCAGCCCGACAGGAATTGGCTACACCTTC. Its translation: CASSPTGIGYTF.

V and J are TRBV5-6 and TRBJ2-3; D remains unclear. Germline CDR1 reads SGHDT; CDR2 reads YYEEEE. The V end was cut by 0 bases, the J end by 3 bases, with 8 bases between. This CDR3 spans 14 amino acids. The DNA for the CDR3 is TGTGCCAGCAGCTTGGGAGCCCCGACAGATACGCAGTATTTT. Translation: CASSLGAPTDTQYF.

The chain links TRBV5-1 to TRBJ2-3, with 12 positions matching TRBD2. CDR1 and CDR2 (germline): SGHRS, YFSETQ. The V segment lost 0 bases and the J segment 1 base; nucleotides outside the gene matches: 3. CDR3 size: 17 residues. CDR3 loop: CASSLGLAGDGTDTQYF. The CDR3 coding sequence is TGCGCCAGCAGCTTGGGACTAGCGGGGGATGGCACAGATACGCAGTATTTT.

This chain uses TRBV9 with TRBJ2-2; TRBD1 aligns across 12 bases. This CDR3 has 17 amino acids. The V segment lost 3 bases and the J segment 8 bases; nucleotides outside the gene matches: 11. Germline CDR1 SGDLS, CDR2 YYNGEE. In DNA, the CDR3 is TGTGCCAGCAGCGAGACACCGGGACAGGGGGCCCGTGGGGAGCTGTTTTTT. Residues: CASSETPGQGARGELFF. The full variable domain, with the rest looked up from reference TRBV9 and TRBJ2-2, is DSGVTQTPKHLITATGQRVTLRCSPRSGDLSVYWYQQSLDQGLQFLIQYYNGEERAKGNILERFSAQQFPDLHSELNLSSLELGDSALYFCASSETPGQGARGELFFGEGSRLTVL.

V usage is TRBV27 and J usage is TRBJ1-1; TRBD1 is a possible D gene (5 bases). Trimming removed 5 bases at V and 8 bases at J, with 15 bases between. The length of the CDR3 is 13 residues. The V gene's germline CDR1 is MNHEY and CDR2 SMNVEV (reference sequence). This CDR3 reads CASSPWGGVEAFF. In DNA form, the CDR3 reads TGTGCCAGCAGTCCATGGGGCGGAGTGGAAGCTTTCTTT.

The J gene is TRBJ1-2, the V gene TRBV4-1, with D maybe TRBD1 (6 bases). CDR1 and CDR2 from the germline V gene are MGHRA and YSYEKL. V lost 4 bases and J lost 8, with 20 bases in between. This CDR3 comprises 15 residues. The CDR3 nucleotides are TGCGCCAGCAGCCCGCCATGGACAGCTAGGGAGGGCTACACCTTC. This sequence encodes CASSPPWTAREGYTF.

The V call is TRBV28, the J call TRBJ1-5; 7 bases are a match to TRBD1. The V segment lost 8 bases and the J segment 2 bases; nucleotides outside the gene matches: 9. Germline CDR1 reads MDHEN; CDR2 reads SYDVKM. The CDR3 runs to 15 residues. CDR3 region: CASGTVVKGNQPQHF. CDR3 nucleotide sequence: TGTGCCAGCGGGACAGTTGTTAAGGGCAATCAGCCCCAGCATTTT.

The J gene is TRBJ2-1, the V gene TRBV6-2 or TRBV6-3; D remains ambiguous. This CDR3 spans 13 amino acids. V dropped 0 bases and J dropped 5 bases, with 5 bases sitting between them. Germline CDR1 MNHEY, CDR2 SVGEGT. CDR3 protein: CASSYSLDNEQFF. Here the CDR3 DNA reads TGTGCCAGCAGTTACTCTCTAGACAATGAGCAGTTCTTC.

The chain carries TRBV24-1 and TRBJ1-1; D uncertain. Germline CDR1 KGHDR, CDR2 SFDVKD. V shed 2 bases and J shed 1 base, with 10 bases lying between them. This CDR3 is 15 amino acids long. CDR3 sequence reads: CATSDSRGGNTEAFF. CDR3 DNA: TGTGCCACCAGTGATTCGCGGGGTGGGAACACTGAAGCTTTCTTT.

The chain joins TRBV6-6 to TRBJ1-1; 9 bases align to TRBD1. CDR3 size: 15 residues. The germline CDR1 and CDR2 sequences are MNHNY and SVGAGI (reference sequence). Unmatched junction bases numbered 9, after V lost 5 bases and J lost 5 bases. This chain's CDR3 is CASSEPQGARTEAFF. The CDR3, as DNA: TGTGCCAGCAGTGAGCCACAGGGGGCGCGGACTGAAGCTTTCTTT.

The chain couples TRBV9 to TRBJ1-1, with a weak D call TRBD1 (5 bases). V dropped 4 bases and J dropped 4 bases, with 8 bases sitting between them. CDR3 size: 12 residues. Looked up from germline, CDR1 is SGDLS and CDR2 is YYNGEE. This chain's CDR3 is CASSPQGTEAFF. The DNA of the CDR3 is TGTGCCAGCAGCCCCCAGGGCACTGAAGCTTTCTTT. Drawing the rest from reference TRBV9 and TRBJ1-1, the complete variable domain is DSGVTQTPKHLITATGQRVTLRCSPRSGDLSVYWYQQSLDQGLQFLIQYYNGEERAKGNILERFSAQQFPDLHSELNLSSLELGDSALYFCASSPQGTEAFFGQGTRLTVV.

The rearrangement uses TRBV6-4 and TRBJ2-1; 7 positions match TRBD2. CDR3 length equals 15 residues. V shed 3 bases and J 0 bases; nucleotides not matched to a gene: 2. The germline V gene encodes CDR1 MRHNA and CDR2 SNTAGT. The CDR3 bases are TGTGCCAGCAGTGAAGGGGAGGGCTCCTACAATGAGCAGTTCTTC. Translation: CASSEGEGSYNEQFF.

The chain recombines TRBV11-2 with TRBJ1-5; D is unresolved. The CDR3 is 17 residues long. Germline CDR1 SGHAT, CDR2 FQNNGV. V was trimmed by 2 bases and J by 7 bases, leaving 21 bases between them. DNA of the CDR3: TGTGCCAGCAGCTTATCCCAGGCGAGTACAAGAAGGCAGCCCCAGCATTTT. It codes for CASSLSQASTRRQPQHF. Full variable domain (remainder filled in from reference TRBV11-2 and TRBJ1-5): EAGVAQSPRYKIIEKRQSVAFWCNPISGHATLYWYQQILGQGPKLLIQFQNNGVVDDSQLPKDRFSAERLKGVDSTLKIQPAKLEDSAVYLCASSLSQASTRRQPQHFGDGTRLSIL.